A selection of T cell receptor beta chains follows, all from one sample in a study of blood T cell repertoires in COVID-19. Libraries were prepared by immunoSEQ multiplex PCR; TCRdb keeps only in-frame clonotypes and omits some of them. The table has approximately 230,000 clones, approximately 90% seen once. The material sequenced was peripheral blood. These receptors were collected from a woman aged 40 to 49 who had recovered from COVID-19. Both conserved end residues are part of each CDR3. D genes are given only for firm matches. Clone size is given for some rows only: seen once, a few or many times, or a class if the clone is expanded.

.	TRBV27	TRBD1	TRBJ1-1	14	TGTGCCAGCAGTTTCCTCGGACAGGGCGCTGAAGCTTTCTTT	CASSFLGQGAEAFF
.	TRBV25-1	TRBD1	TRBJ2-5	13	TGTGCCAGCACCGGACAGGGGACAGAGACCCAGTACTTC	CASTGQGTETQYF
.	TRBV7-2	TRBD1	TRBJ2-1	14	TGTGCCAGCAGCACCGGGACAGGAGACAATGAGCAGTTCTTC	CASSTGTGDNEQFF
.	TRBV7-2	TRBD1	TRBJ1-5	15	TGTGCCAGCAGCTTGACAGGGGGCGCCTATCAGCCCCAGCATTTT	CASSLTGGAYQPQHF
.	TRBV7-3	.	TRBJ2-3	13	TGTGCCAGCAGCTTCGGGGTTACAGATACGCAGTATTTT	CASSFGVTDTQYF
.	TRBV3-1/TRBV3-2	.	TRBJ2-7	13	TGTGCCAGCAGCCTACAGGGTTCCTACGAGCAGTACTTC	CASSLQGSYEQYF
.	TRBV19	.	TRBJ1-1	12	TGTGCCAGCATAACCGACAGCACTGAAGCTTTCTTT	CASITDSTEAFF
.	TRBV5-8	TRBD2	TRBJ2-1	15	TGTGCCAGCAGCTCCGGGACTAGCGGAGTGAATGAGCAGTTCTTC	CASSSGTSGVNEQFF
.	TRBV27	TRBD2	TRBJ2-2	21	TGTGCCAGCAGTTTCGAGAGGGCAAAGTTAGCGGGGGGCCCGAACACCGGGGAGCTGTTTTTT	CASSFERAKLAGGPNTGELFF
.	TRBV7-9	.	TRBJ1-5	13	TGTGCCAGCAGCTCCCAGGGAGGGCAGCCCCAGCATTTT	CASSSQGGQPQHF
few	TRBV28	TRBD1	TRBJ2-1	16	TGTGCCAGCAGTTTGTTACCCCGGGACAGGATAAATGAGCAGTTCTTC	CASSLLPRDRINEQFF
.	TRBV19	TRBD1	TRBJ1-6	14	TGTGCCAGTAGGATTGGACAGGGGGCCTCACCCCTCCACTTT	CASRIGQGASPLHF
.	TRBV19	TRBD1	TRBJ2-3	12	TGTGCCAGTAGGGGGGACAGAGGTACGCAGTATTTT	CASRGDRGTQYF
.	TRBV10-3	TRBD1	TRBJ2-1	14	TGTGCCATCAGTACCGGACAGGGACACGATGAGCAGTTCTTC	CAISTGQGHDEQFF
.	TRBV28	.	TRBJ1-2	12	TGTGCCAGCAGTTTGCCTTGGAGCGGCTACACCTTC	CASSLPWSGYTF
.	TRBV18	TRBD1	TRBJ1-4	15	TGTGCCAGCTCACCACAGGGACAGCCGAATGAAAAACTGTTTTTT	CASSPQGQPNEKLFF
.	TRBV5-1	TRBD1	TRBJ2-3	14	TGCGCCAGCAGCTTAGAGGGGGCGGGAGATACGCAGTATTTT	CASSLEGAGDTQYF
.	TRBV18	.	TRBJ1-3	15	TGTGCCAGCTCACCGGGCGGGGCCTCTGGAAACACCATATATTTT	CASSPGGASGNTIYF
.	TRBV30	.	TRBJ1-1	12	TGTGCCTGGGGCGAGGGGGACACTGAAGCTTTCTTT	CAWGEGDTEAFF
.	TRBV5-1	.	TRBJ2-5	14	TGCGCCAGCAGCCCGAAGGGAGCCGCAGAGACCCAGTACTTC	CASSPKGAAETQYF
.	TRBV19	TRBD1	TRBJ2-6	17	TGTGCCAGTAGTATTGGACAGGCTGGCTCTGGGGCCAACGTCCTGACTTTC	CASSIGQAGSGANVLTF
.	TRBV6-6	.	TRBJ2-3	11	TGTGCCAGCGGTGGAGGAGATACGCAGTATTTT	CASGGGDTQYF
.	TRBV10-3	.	TRBJ2-7	11	TGTGCCATCAGTGAGTTGGCAGGGCAGTACTTC	CAISELAGQYF
.	TRBV4-1	.	TRBJ1-4	15	TGCGCCAGCAGCCCTAGGGCAGGGGCTAATGAAAAACTGTTTTTT	CASSPRAGANEKLFF
.	TRBV19	.	TRBJ1-5	13	TGTGCCAGTAGTGGACAGCTAAATCAGCCCCAGCATTTT	CASSGQLNQPQHF
.	TRBV2	TRBD1	TRBJ2-1	15	TGTGCCAGCAGTGACCGACAGGGCCTCGGCAATGAGCAGTTCTTC	CASSDRQGLGNEQFF
.	TRBV30	.	TRBJ1-6	15	TGTGCCTGGAGTGAGAGGGTACCCTATAATTCACCCCTCCACTTT	CAWSERVPYNSPLHF
.	TRBV2	TRBD2	TRBJ2-7	14	TGTGCCAGCAGAGAAGCAGGGAGGGCCTACGAGCAGTACTTC	CASREAGRAYEQYF
.	TRBV5-4	TRBD2	TRBJ2-4	16	TGTGCCAGCAGCTTGTGGGCAGGGAGGGGAGTGGACATTCAGTACTTC	CASSLWAGRGVDIQYF
.	TRBV18	.	TRBJ1-1	13	TGTGCCAGCTCACGAGGGCCGAACACTGAAGCTTTCTTT	CASSRGPNTEAFF
.	TRBV9	.	TRBJ2-7	18	TGTGCCAGCAGCCCTCGACCCGGCGGGGCAGAGAGCTCCTACGAGCAGTACTTC	CASSPRPGGAESSYEQYF
.	TRBV11-3	TRBD2	TRBJ2-3	19	TGTGCCAGCAGCTTAAGGACTAGCGGGAGCGGAACTGGGGGAGATACGCAGTATTTT	CASSLRTSGSGTGGDTQYF
few	TRBV28	.	TRBJ1-3	16	TGTGCCAGCAGAAGGAGAGGGGGACCCTCTGGAAACACCATATATTTT	CASRRRGGPSGNTIYF
.	TRBV21-1	.	TRBJ2-3	17	TGTGCCAGCAGCACCCCAACAGGGCTAGGATACACAGATACGCAGTATTTT	CASSTPTGLGYTDTQYF
.	TRBV4-1	TRBD1	TRBJ2-7	17	TGCGCCAGCAGCCAAGCGGGGTGGGGACAGAGACCCTACGAGCAGTACTTC	CASSQAGWGQRPYEQYF
.	TRBV7-3	TRBD2	TRBJ2-1	17	TGTGCCAGCAGCCCCCGACTAGCGGGAGTTAGGCCGGATGAGCAGTTCTTC	CASSPRLAGVRPDEQFF
.	TRBV7-3	TRBD1	TRBJ2-1	16	TGTGCCAGCAGCTTAACCGGGACAGGGTCTTTGGATGAGCAGTTCTTC	CASSLTGTGSLDEQFF
.	TRBV7-2	TRBD2	TRBJ2-3	16	TGTGCCAGCAGCCGCGGGACTAGCGGGGGCACAGATACGCAGTATTTT	CASSRGTSGGTDTQYF
.	TRBV9	TRBD2	TRBJ2-3	15	TGTGCCAGCAGCGGCCTAGCGGGAGGTGCAGATACGCAGTATTTT	CASSGLAGGADTQYF
.	TRBV27	.	TRBJ2-2	16	TGTGCCAGCAGTCCCCGCTTAGCGGAGAACACCGGGGAGCTGTTTTTT	CASSPRLAENTGELFF
few	TRBV19	TRBD1	TRBJ1-2	14	TGTGCCAGTAGTGGGACAGGGGACTCCTATGGCTACACCTTC	CASSGTGDSYGYTF
once	TRBV9	.	TRBJ1-6	16	TGTGCCAGCAGCGCAGGGCCGGACTCCTATAATTCACCCCTCCACTTT	CASSAGPDSYNSPLHF
.	TRBV27	.	TRBJ2-2	15	TGTGCCAGCAGGGAATGGACAGCGAACACCGGGGAGCTGTTTTTT	CASREWTANTGELFF
many	TRBV4-1	.	TRBJ1-6	17	TGCGCCAGCAGCCAAGAGGGCAGGGTGTTAAATAATTCACCCCTCCACTTT	CASSQEGRVLNNSPLHF
.	TRBV24-1	TRBD1	TRBJ2-5	15	TGTGCCACCAGTCGTCCCGGGACAGGTCAAGAGACCCAGTACTTC	CATSRPGTGQETQYF
.	TRBV19	TRBD1	TRBJ1-3	15	TGTGCCAGTATCCCGACAGGGGCCTCTGGAAACACCATATATTTT	CASIPTGASGNTIYF
few	TRBV28	TRBD2	TRBJ2-7	14	TGTGCCAGCAGGGTAAGCGGGAGGGTAGGCGAGCAGTACTTC	CASRVSGRVGEQYF
.	TRBV25-1	.	TRBJ2-3	18	TGTGCCAGCAGTGGAAAATTAGCGTGGCGCGGCAATTGGAATACGCAGTATTTT	CASSGKLAWRGNWNTQYF
.	TRBV19	TRBD1	TRBJ1-6	18	TGTGCCAGTAGTATTACTGGGGGACAGGGCGGTATTTCTTCACCCCTCCACTTT	CASSITGGQGGISSPLHF
.	TRBV11-2	TRBD2	TRBJ2-3	17	TGTGCCAGCAGCTTAGATCTACTAGCGGGACGGGTGAAGTCGCAGTATTTT	CASSLDLLAGRVKSQYF
.	TRBV14	.	TRBJ2-1	15	TGTGCCAGCAGCCATCTGAGCGGACCTTACAATGAGCAGTTCTTC	CASSHLSGPYNEQFF
once	TRBV19	TRBD1	TRBJ1-2	15	TGTGCCAGTAGTATGCGCCGACAGGGGGCATATGGCTACACCTTC	CASSMRRQGAYGYTF
.	TRBV4-1	.	TRBJ1-5	20	TGCGCCAGCAGCCAAGATCGGAGGGTAAGCCAAGACGAAGACCATCAGCCCCAGCATTTT	CASSQDRRVSQDEDHQPQHF